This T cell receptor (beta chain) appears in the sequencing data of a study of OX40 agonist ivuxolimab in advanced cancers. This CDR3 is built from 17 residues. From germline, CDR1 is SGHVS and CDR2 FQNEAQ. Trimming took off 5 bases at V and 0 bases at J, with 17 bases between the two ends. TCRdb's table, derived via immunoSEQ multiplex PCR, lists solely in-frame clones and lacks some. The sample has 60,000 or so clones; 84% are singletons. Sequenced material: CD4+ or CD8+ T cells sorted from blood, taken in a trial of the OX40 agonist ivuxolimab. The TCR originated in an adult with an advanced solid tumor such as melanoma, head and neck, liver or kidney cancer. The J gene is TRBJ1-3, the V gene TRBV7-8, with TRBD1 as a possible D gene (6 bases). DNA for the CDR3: TGTGCCAGCAGCACGCGGACAGATCGGCTCTCTGGAAACACCATATATTTT. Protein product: CASSTRTDRLSGNTIYF.